This T cell receptor beta chain stems from a study of blood T cell repertoires in COVID-19. Study background: Sites across the United States, Italy and Spain contributed samples from acute and convalescent COVID-19. PBMCs, B-cell-depleted T cells, or T cells provided the cDNA or gDNA that made up the material.

Measured with immunoSEQ multiplex PCR; TCRdb has only the in-frame clones, and not every one. The data hold approximately 150,000 clones, with 86% observed a single time. The V gene end was trimmed by 8 bases and the J gene end by 4 bases; junction bases not matched to a gene: 13. The CDR3 extends over 16 amino acids. Germline V CDR1 and CDR2: MGHDK, SYGVNS. The sequenced material came from peripheral blood. V is TRBV25-1 and J is TRBJ2-5, with 10 bases lining up with TRBD2. The source of this sequence is a woman aged 60 to 75 with acute or convalescent COVID-19. The CDR3 is CASRPTSGGARETQYF. The DNA for the CDR3 is TGTGCCAGCCGTCCCACCAGCGGGGGGGCCAGAGAGACCCAGTACTTC.